This entry features one TCR beta chain sequence. As yet, its antigen is unknown. The V and J ends lost 4 bases and 1 base, in that order; junction bases with no gene match: 4. The CDR3 loop spans 15 amino acids. The germline V gene has CDR1 SGHRS and CDR2 YFSETQ. This sample is drawn from a study of cytomegalovirus exposure and HLA in healthy donors. Findings and limits, study-wide: CMV serostatus alone was available as immune exposure information. Later on, an analysis tied 15,000 to 20,000 TCR beta sequences to HLA alleles at 0.05 false discovery rate.

Use of 60 Vbeta and 13 Jbeta primers characterized the PCR. Generated by immunoSEQ multiplex PCR, the TCRdb table keeps only in-frame clones and is missing some. The table has roughly 100,000 clones, 60% to 80% seen once; the top ten hold approximately 8.6%. Sequenced material: PBMCs. This chain uses TRBV5-1 with TRBJ2-1, with TRBD2 matching over 8 bases. This sequence originates from a middle-aged woman in good health and CMV-seropositive. The CDR3 DNA sequence: TGCGCCAGCAGCCCGGGACTAGTGTCCTACAATGAGCAGTTCTTC. The encoded protein is CASSPGLVSYNEQFF.